These 10 T cell receptor beta chains were all obtained from the same sample, sequenced in a study of shared T cell receptors in the human thymus. Some clones are missing from TCRdb's copy, which holds only in-frame ones; the method was immunoSEQ multiplex PCR. The sample yields hundreds of thousands of clones, 80% to 90% seen once. The same data also contributed to another study, on human thymus T cells.

Sequenced sample: thymocytes. The receptors were gathered from a girl under three years old with a congenital heart defect.

V usage is TRBV6-6 and J usage is TRBJ1-5; a weak D match, TRBD1 (5 bases). The CDR3 totals 14 residues. The germline V and J ends were trimmed by 2 bases and 6 bases, with 11 bases remaining between them. Germline lookup yields CDR1 MNHNY and CDR2 SVGAGI (reference sequence). Here the CDR3 reads CASSYNPDSQPQHF. Written as DNA, the CDR3 is TGTGCCAGCAGTTACAATCCCGACAGTCAGCCCCAGCATTTT.

This clone was recorded once. The chain couples TRBV7-8 to TRBJ2-7; a weak D match, TRBD1 (5 bases). CDR3 length: 15 amino acids. CDR1 is SGHVS and CDR2 is FQNEAQ in the germline V gene. V shed 2 bases and J shed 2 bases, with 13 bases lying between them. The CDR3 nucleotides read TGTGCCAGCAGCTTACCTTCCTCAGGGCCCTACGAGCAGTACTTC. Its translation is CASSLPSSGPYEQYF. Looking up the rest from reference TRBV7-8 and TRBJ2-7 gives the full variable domain: GAGVSQSPRYKVAKRGQDVALRCDPISGHVSLFWYQQALGQGPEFLTYFQNEAQLDKSGLPSDRFFAERPEGSVSTLKIQRTQQEDSAVYLCASSLPSSGPYEQYFGPGTRLTVT.

This sequence joins TRBV9 and TRBJ1-6; D gene ambiguous. V lost 0 bases and J 9 bases, leaving 13 bases between the germline ends. Germline V CDR1 and CDR2: SGDLS, YYNGEE. This CDR3 contains 15 residues. The CDR3 nucleotides are TGTGCCAGCAGCGTAGGGGTAGCCTTGGGTTCACCCCTCCACTTT. Protein sequence: CASSVGVALGSPLHF.

This chain uses TRBV9 with TRBJ1-5; possibly TRBD1 for D (6 bases). V lost 3 bases and J 2 bases, leaving 21 bases between the germline ends. Per the germline V gene, CDR1 is SGDLS and CDR2 is YYNGEE. This CDR3 has 18 amino acids. The CDR3 region has the DNA TGTGCCAGCAGCGAGGACAGACAACTCCGACCAGGCAATCAGCCCCAGCATTTT. Translated, it gives CASSEDRQLRPGNQPQHF.

This chain uses TRBV7-3 with TRBJ2-1, with TRBD2 matching over 10 bases. V trimming: 5 bases; J trimming: 5 bases; junction bases outside the gene matches: 6. Germline lookup yields CDR1 SGHTA and CDR2 FQGTGA. This CDR3 is 15 amino acids long. CDR3 loop: CASSDTSGAHNEQFF. The CDR3 DNA sequence: TGTGCCAGCAGCGACACTAGCGGGGCACACAATGAGCAGTTCTTC.

This clone was observed once. The V and J genes are TRBV5-6 and TRBJ1-1; the D is unclear. The CDR3 loop spans 15 amino acids. CDR1 is SGHDT and CDR2 is YYEEEE in the germline V gene. V dropped 0 bases and J dropped 0 bases, with 9 bases sitting between them. The DNA for the CDR3 is TGTGCCAGCAGCTTGGCAGTGACTATGAACACTGAAGCTTTCTTT. This gives the protein CASSLAVTMNTEAFF.

This clone was seen once. J is TRBJ1-1 and V is TRBV6-1; D is undetermined. The CDR3 totals 12 residues. The V end was cut by 6 bases, the J end by 6 bases, with 11 bases between. Germline values: CDR1 MNHNS, CDR2 SASEGT. The CDR3: CASRGAYPEAFF. The CDR3 bases are TGTGCCAGCAGGGGAGCCTACCCTGAAGCTTTCTTT.

The CDR3 DNA is TGTGCCAGCAGCCGCGGGACGGTCATGCCCCTCCACTTT. This sequence encodes CASSRGTVMPLHF. J is TRBJ1-6 and V is TRBV28, with D possibly matching TRBD1 (5 bases). The CDR3 sequence is 13 residues long. Germline V gene sequence: CDR1 MDHEN, CDR2 SYDVKM. The V end lost 6 bases, the J end lost 13 bases, and 16 bases lay between the germline ends. The full variable domain, its missing parts supplied by reference TRBV28 and TRBJ1-6, is DVKVTQSSRYLVKRTGEKVFLECVQDMDHENMFWYRQDPGLGLRLIYFSYDVKMKEKGDIPEGYSVSREKKERFSLILESASTNQTSMYLCASSRGTVMPLHFGNGTRLTVT.

The chain carries TRBV7-6 and TRBJ2-5; 16 bases line up with TRBD2. With V trimmed by 0 bases and J by 1 base, 11 bases remained unmatched. The CDR3 runs to 21 residues. The germline V gene encodes CDR1 SGHVS and CDR2 FNYEAQ. The chain's CDR3 is CASSLAGTSGGAAPSQETQYF. In DNA form, the CDR3 reads TGTGCCAGCAGCTTAGCCGGGACTAGCGGGGGGGCCGCACCGTCCCAAGAGACCCAGTACTTC.

CDR3 amino acids: CASSQEKSGTDTQYF. The DNA for the CDR3 is TGTGCCAGCAGCCAAGAAAAATCTGGCACAGATACGCAGTATTTT. The chain is built from TRBV14 and TRBJ2-3; D not resolved. The V end lost 0 bases, the J end lost 1 base, and 8 bases lay between the germline ends. The CDR3 runs to 15 residues. Germline loops: CDR1 SGHDN, CDR2 FVKESK. Looking up the rest from reference TRBV14 and TRBJ2-3 gives the full variable domain: EAGVTQFPSHSVIEKGQTVTLRCDPISGHDNLYWYRRVMGKEIKFLLHFVKESKQDESGMPNNRFLAERTGGTYSTLKVQPAELEDSGVYFCASSQEKSGTDTQYFGPGTRLTVL.